This T cell receptor (beta chain) was observed in a study of CD8 T cells in Susac syndrome. RNA, at roughly 0.5 to 1 ug, was reverse transcribed with random hexamers. TCRdb reprocessed the immunoSEQ multiplex PCR reads via MiXCR and lists one record per CDR3 protein. The repertoire has 90,000 to 150,000 distinct CDR3 sequences, roughly 94% of them found once; the top ten carry 0.095% to 0.1%. Sequencing of TCR beta was undertaken in CD8+ and CD4+ T cells derived from blood. The authors negatively isolated CD8+ and CD4+ T cells and FACS-enriched TEMRA cells. CDR3 length: 14 amino acids. V lost 7 bases and J 8 bases, leaving 20 bases between the germline ends.

The chain combines TRBV12-3 or TRBV12-4 with TRBJ1-2; a weak D match, TRBD1 (5 bases). The TCR originated in a human donor in good health. Input material: CD4+ T cells from PBMCs. The CDR3: CASTRAGAEGGYTF. The CDR3 DNA reads as TGTGCCAGCACCCGGGCTGGGGCGGAAGGAGGCTACACCTTC.